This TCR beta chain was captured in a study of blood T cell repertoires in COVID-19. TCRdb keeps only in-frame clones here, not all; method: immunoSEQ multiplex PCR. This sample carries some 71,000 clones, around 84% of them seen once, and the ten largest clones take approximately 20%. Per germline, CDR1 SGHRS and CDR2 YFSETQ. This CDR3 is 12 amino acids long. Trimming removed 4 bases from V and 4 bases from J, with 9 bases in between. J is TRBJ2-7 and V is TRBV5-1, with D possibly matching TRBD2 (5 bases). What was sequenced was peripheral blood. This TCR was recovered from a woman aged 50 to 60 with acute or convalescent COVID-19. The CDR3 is CASSPPGYEQYF. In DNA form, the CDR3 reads TGCGCCAGCAGCCCCCCGGGGTACGAGCAGTACTTC.